This T cell receptor beta chain emerged from a study of T-cell reconstitution after alpha-beta-depleted transplantation in children (dated by TCRdb to the mid-2010s). Some background on the complete study: Using TCR repertoire profiling, the study followed T-cell immune reconstitution in a quantitative way in children after TCRalphabeta/CD19-depleted allogeneic hematopoietic cell transplantation.

This clonotype was counted many times. Its antigen is unknown. The sample holds no much larger clone one base away, and base qualities are not on file. The full study reports these points: In some patients, high TCRbeta diversity at day 60 was attributed to recipient T cells and intrathymic progenitors that had survived conditioning. Over subsequent months, a decline in hyperexpanded clone frequencies was noted, and after one year, T-cell counts and TCRbeta diversity were mostly ascribed to newly produced T cells. The apparently early recovery of alphabetaT-cell counts about two months after transplant reportedly depended on only several hundred rapidly expanded clones that came from non-depleted graft cells.

Relative to germline, V is 6 bases shorter and J is 3 bases shorter, with 14 bases between their ends. The germline V gene yields SGHDT for CDR1 and YYEEEE for CDR2. From cysteine to phenylalanine, the CDR3 is 14 amino acids long. Kept here is only the CDR3 DNA, which spans 42 bases and is read in frame from base 1. In light of the paper, this sample's treatment or condition label describes: allogeneic hematopoietic cell transplantation with graft depleted of TCRalphabeta T cells and CD19 B cells. The children who served as transplant recipients had been given grafts of TCRalphabeta/CD19-depleted allogeneic hematopoietic cells. Libraries were made using PCR. Sequenced using an Illumina HiSeq 2500. TCR library preparation used molecular barcoding, with unique molecular identifiers applied to normalize quantification of the TCRbeta repertoire. The raw public reads went through TCRdb reprocessing: fastp at Q25, MiXCR clone calling, in-frame beta chains kept. Rows are combined by CDR3 protein, so each entry shows the most common genes and DNA. In this sample the table shows approximately 240,000 distinct CDR3 sequences, around 9.9% of which occur a single time. The ten largest clonotypes hold 28% of the sample.

The V gene is TRBV5-6 and the J gene is TRBJ2-3; the D region possibly corresponds to TRBD1 (6 bases align). The receptor was derived from a child less than two years old with acute myeloid leukemia, due to receive a stem cell transplant. This material consisted of PBMCs, taken before TCRalphabeta/CD19-depleted stem cell transplant. The nucleotide sequence reads TGTGCCAGCACGCACGTCAGGGGAACAGATACGCAGTATTTT. It specifies CASTHVRGTDTQYF.